This TCR beta chain was captured by sequencing in a study of beta chain features in type 1 diabetes. Study outcomes and limitations: Significant though moderate, a shortening of TCRB CDR3s appeared in all four CD4+ subsets of Type 1 diabetes patients.

The study reverse transcribed the entire isolated RNA, so it sequenced expressed TCRB transcripts. The average read count of naive, central memory and regulatory T cell samples was several million. Sequencing used immunoSEQ multiplex PCR; TCRdb keeps in-frame clones, though not all of them. The sample lists hundreds of thousands of clones, about 14% occurring once. The CDR3 is 14 residues long. CDR1 is SGHDT, CDR2 YYEEEE, per germline. V gave up 1 base and J gave up 0 bases, with 8 bases separating them. There are a few counts of this clone. Its antigen remains unknown. The chain has TRBV5-6 and TRBJ2-7; TRBD1 might be the D (6 bases). The source of this sequence is a man aged 18 to 35 with type 1 diabetes. Material for sequencing was naive CD4+ T cells from blood. CDR3 DNA sequence: TGTGCCAGCAGCTTGCTGGACAGCTCCTACGAGCAGTACTTC. This encodes CASSLLDSSYEQYF.